This TCR beta chain was found in a study of shared clonotypes between healthy human individuals. The CDR3 is 12 amino acids. The germline V gene encodes CDR1 MNHEY and CDR2 SMNVEV (reference sequence). The V end was cut by 5 bases, the J end by 6 bases, with 9 bases between. Measured with immunoSEQ multiplex PCR; TCRdb has only the in-frame clones, and not every one. The sample has under 550,000 clones, about 96% seen once. Material for sequencing was naive CD4+ T cells sorted from blood. As to subset: CD45RA+ positively selected. The TCR originated in a woman aged 25 to 39 in good health. The gene calls are TRBV27 and TRBJ2-3; D remains unclear. The CDR3 nucleotides are TGTGCCAGCAGTGCCCGTAGGGATACGCAGTATTTT. Its protein product is CASSARRDTQYF.